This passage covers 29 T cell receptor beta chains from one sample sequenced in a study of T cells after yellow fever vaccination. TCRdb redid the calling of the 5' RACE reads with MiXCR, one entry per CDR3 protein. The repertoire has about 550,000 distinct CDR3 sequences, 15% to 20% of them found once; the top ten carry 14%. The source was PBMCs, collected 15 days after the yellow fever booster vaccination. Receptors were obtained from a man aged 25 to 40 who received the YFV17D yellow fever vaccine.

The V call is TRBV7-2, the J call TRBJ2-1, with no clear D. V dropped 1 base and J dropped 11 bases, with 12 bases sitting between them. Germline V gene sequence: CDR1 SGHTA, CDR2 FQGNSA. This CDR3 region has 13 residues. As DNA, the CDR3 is TGTGCCAGCAGCTTAGGGGCCTGGGGTAAGCAGTTCTTC. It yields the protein CASSLGAWGKQFF. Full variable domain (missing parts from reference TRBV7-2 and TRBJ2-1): GAGVSQSPSNKVTEKGKDVELRCDPISGHTALYWYRQSLGQGLEFLIYFQGNSAPDKSGLPSDRFSAERTGGSVSTLTIQRTQQEDSAVYLCASSLGAWGKQFFGPGTRLTVL.

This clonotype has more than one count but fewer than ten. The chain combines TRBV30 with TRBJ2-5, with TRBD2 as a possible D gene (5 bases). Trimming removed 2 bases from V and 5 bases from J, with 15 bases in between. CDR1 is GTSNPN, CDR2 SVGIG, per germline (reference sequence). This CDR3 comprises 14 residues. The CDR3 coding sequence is TGTGCCTGGAGTCTGTGGGAGTTCGAGGAGACCCAGTACTTC. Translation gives CAWSLWEFEETQYF.

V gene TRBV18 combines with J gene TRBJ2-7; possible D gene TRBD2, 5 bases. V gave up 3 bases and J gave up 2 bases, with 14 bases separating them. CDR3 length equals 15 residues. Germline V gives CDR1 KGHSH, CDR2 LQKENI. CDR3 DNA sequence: TGTGCCAGCTCACCGGCGACTCGGCGGGCCTACGAGCAGTACTTC. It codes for CASSPATRRAYEQYF.

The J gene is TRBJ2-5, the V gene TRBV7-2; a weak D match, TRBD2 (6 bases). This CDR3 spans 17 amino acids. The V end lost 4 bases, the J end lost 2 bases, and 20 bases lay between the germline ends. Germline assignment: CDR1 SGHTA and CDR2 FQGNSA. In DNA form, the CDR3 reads TGTGCCAGCAGCTGGCGCGGGAACACTGTCGTACAAGAGACCCAGTACTTC. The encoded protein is CASSWRGNTVVQETQYF.

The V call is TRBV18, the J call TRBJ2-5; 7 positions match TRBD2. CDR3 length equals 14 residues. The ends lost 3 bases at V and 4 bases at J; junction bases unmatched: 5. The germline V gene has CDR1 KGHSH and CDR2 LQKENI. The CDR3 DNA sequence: TGTGCCAGCTCACCGTCGTGGGAGGGAGAGACCCAGTACTTC. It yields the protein CASSPSWEGETQYF. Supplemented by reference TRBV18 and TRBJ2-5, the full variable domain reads NAGVMQNPRHLVRRRGQEARLRCSPMKGHSHVYWYRQLPEEGLKFMVYLQKENIIDESGMPKERFSAEFPKEGPSILRIQQVVRGDSAAYFCASSPSWEGETQYFGPGTRLLVL.

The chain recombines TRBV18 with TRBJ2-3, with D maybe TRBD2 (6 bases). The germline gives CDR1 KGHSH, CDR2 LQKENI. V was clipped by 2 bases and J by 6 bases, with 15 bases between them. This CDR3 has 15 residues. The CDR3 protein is CASSPMGLESDTQYF. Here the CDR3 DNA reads TGTGCCAGCTCACCAATGGGACTGGAGTCGGATACGCAGTATTTT.

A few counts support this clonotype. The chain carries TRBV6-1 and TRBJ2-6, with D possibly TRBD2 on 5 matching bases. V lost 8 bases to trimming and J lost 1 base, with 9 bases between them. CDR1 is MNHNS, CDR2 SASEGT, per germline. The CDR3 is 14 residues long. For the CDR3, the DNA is TGTGCCAGCGGCGGGTTATCTGGGGCCAACGTCCTGACTTTC. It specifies CASGGLSGANVLTF.

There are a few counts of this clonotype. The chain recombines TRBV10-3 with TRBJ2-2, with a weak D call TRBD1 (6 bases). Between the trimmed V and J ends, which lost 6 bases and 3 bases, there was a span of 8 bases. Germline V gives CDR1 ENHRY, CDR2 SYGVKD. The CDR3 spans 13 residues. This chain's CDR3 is CAIRRQDTGELFF. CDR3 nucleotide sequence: TGTGCCATCAGACGACAGGACACCGGGGAGCTGTTTTTT.

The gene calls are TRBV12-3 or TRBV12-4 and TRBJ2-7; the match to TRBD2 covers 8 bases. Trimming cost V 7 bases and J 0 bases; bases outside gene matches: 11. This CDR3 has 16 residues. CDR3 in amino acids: CASTLSAGGHSYEQYF. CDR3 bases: TGTGCCAGCACCCTATCCGCGGGGGGCCACTCCTACGAGCAGTACTTC.

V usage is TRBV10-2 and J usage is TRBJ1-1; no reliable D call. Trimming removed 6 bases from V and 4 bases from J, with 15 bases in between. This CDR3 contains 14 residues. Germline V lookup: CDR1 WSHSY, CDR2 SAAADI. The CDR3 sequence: CASRPPGDSTEAFF. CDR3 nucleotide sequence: TGCGCCAGCAGGCCTCCCGGTGATAGCACTGAAGCTTTCTTT.

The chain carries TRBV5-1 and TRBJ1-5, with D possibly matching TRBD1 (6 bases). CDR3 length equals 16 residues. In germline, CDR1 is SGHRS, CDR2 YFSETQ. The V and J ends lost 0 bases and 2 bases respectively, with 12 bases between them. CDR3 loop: CASSLEGGGGNQPQHF. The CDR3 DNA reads TGCGCCAGCAGCTTGGAAGGGGGAGGGGGCAATCAGCCCCAGCATTTT.

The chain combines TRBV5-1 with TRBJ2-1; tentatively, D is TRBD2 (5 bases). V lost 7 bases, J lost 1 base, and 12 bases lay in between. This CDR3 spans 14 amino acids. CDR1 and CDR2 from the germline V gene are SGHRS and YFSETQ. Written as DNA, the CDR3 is TGCGCCAGCGCGGTTAGAGGGTCCTACAATGAGCAGTTCTTC. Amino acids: CASAVRGSYNEQFF.

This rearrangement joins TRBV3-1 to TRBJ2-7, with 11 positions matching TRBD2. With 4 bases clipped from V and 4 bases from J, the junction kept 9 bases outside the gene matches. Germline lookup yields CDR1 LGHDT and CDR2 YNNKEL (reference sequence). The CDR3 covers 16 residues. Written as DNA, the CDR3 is TGTGCCAGCAGCCGAACTAGCGGGAGTGTCATTTACGAGCAGTACTTC. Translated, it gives CASSRTSGSVIYEQYF.

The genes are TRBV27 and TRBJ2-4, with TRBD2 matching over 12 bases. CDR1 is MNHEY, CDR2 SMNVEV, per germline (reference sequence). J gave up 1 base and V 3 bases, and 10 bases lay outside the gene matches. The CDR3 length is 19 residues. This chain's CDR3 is CASSLTSGGIGVAKNIQYF. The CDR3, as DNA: TGTGCCAGCAGTTTGACTAGCGGGGGAATCGGGGTCGCCAAAAACATTCAGTACTTC.

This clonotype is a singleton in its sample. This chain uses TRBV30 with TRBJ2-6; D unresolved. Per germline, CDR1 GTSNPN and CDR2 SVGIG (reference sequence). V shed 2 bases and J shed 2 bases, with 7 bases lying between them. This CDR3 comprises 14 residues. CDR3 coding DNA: TGTGCCTGGAGTAAATGGGCTGGGGCCAACGTCCTGACTTTC. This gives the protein CAWSKWAGANVLTF.

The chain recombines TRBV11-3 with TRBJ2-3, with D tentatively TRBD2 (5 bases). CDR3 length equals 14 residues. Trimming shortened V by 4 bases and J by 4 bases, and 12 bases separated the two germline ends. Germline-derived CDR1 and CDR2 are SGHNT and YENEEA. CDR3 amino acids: CASSSGSRADTQYF. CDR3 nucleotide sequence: TGTGCCAGCAGCTCCGGGTCGAGGGCAGATACGCAGTATTTT.

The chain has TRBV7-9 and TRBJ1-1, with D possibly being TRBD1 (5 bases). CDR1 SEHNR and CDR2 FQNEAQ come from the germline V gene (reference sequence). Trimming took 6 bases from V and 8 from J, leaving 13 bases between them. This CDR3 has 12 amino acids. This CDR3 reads CASRGRGWEAFF. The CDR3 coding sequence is TGTGCCAGCAGAGGTAGGGGCTGGGAAGCTTTCTTT.

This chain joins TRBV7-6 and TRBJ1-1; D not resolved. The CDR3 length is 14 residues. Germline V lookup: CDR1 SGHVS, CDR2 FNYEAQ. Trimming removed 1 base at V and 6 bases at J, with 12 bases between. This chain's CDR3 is CASSLELGGAEAFF. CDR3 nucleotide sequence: TGTGCCAGCAGCTTAGAATTAGGAGGCGCTGAAGCTTTCTTT.

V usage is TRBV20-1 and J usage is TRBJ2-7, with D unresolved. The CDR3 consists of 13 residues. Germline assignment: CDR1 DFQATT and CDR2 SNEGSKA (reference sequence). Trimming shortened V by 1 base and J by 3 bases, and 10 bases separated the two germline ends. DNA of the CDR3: TGCAGTGCTAGAGTGGCCGATTTCTACGAGCAGTACTTC. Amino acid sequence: CSARVADFYEQYF.

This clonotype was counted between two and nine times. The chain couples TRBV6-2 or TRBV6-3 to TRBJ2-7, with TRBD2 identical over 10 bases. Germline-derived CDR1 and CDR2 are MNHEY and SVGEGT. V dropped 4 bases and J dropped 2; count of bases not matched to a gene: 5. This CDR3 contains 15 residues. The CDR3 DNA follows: TGTGCCAGCAGTTTCCCCGGGACTAGCGCCTACGAGCAGTACTTC. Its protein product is CASSFPGTSAYEQYF.

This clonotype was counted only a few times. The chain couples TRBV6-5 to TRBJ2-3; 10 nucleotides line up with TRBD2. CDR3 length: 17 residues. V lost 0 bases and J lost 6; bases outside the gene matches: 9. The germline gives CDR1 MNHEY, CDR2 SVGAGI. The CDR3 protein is CASSYSPSGRASDTQYF. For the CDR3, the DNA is TGTGCCAGCAGTTACTCCCCGAGCGGGAGGGCCAGTGATACGCAGTATTTT.

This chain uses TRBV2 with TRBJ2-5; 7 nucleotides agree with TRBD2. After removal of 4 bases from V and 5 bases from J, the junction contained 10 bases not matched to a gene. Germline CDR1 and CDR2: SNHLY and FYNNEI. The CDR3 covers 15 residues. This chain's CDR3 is CASSVREGNSETQYF. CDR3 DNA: TGTGCCAGCAGTGTAAGGGAGGGGAATAGTGAGACCCAGTACTTC.

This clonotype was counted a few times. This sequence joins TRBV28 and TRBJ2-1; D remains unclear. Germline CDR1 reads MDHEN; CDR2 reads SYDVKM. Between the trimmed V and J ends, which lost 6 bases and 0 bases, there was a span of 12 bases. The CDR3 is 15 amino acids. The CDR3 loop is CASRPDAFSYNEQFF. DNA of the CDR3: TGTGCCAGCAGGCCGGACGCCTTCTCCTACAATGAGCAGTTCTTC.

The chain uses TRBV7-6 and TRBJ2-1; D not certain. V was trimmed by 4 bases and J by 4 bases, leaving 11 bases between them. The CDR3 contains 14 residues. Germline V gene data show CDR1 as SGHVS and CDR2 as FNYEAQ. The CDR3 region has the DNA TGTGCCAGCAGCTATGCTAACAGTTACAATGAGCAGTTCTTC. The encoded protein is CASSYANSYNEQFF.

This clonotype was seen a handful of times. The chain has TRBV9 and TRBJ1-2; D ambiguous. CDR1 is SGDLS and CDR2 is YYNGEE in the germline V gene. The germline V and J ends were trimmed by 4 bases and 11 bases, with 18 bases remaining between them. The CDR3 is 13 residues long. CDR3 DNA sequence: TGTGCCAGCAGCCCCTCAGGCAAGCTGGGGTACACCTTC. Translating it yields CASSPSGKLGYTF. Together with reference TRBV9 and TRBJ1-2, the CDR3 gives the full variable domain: DSGVTQTPKHLITATGQRVTLRCSPRSGDLSVYWYQQSLDQGLQFLIQYYNGEERAKGNILERFSAQQFPDLHSELNLSSLELGDSALYFCASSPSGKLGYTFGSGTRLTVV.

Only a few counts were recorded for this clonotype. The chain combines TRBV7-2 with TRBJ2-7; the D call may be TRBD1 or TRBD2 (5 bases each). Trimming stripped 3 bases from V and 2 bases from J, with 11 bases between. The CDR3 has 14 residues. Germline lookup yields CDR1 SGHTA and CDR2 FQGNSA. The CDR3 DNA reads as TGTGCCAGCAGCTTTCTTGGGGGAACCTACGAGCAGTACTTC. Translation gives CASSFLGGTYEQYF. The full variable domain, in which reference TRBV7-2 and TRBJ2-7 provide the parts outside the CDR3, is GAGVSQSPSNKVTEKGKDVELRCDPISGHTALYWYRQSLGQGLEFLIYFQGNSAPDKSGLPSDRFSAERTGGSVSTLTIQRTQQEDSAVYLCASSFLGGTYEQYFGPGTRLTVT.

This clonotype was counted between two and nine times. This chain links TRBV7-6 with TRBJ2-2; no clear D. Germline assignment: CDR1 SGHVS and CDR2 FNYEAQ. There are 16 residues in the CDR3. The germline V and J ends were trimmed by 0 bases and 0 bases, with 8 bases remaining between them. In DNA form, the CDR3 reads TGTGCCAGCAGCTTAGCGTTAGGAGCGAACACCGGGGAGCTGTTTTTT. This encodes CASSLALGANTGELFF. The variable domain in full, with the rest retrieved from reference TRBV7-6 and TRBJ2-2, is GAGVSQSPRYKVTKRGQDVALRCDPISGHVSLYWYRQALGQGPEFLTYFNYEAQQDKSGLPNDRFSAERPEGSISTLTIQRTEQRDSAMYRCASSLALGANTGELFFGEGSRLTVL.

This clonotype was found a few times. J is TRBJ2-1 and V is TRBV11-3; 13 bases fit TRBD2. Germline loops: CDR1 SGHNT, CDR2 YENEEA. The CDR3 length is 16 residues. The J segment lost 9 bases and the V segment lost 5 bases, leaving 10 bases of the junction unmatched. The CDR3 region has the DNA TGTGCCAGCAGCCCCCCGGGACTAGCGGGACGGCTTGAGCAGTTCTTC. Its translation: CASSPPGLAGRLEQFF. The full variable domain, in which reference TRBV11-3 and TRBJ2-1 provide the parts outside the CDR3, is EAGVVQSPRYKIIEKKQPVAFWCNPISGHNTLYWYLQNLGQGPELLIRYENEEAVDDSQLPKDRFSAERLKGVDSTLKIQPAELGDSAVYLCASSPPGLAGRLEQFFGPGTRLTVL.

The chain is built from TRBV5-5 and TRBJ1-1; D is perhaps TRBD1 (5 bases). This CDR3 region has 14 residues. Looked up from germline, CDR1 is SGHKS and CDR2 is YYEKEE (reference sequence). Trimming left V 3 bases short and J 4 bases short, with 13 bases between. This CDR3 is CASSSGLGGTEAFF. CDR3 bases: TGTGCCAGCAGCTCCGGACTTGGGGGCACTGAAGCTTTCTTT.